Detailed here is one TCR beta chain. There is no known antigen for this receptor. The input lacks base qualities; no much larger clone sits a single base away. Preparation of the library involved the immunoSEQ multiplex PCR assay. For the multiplex PCR, a mixture combining 60 forward primers for TCR Vbeta segments and 13 reverse primers for TCR Jbeta segments was used. The CDR3 region of rearranged TCR beta genes was amplified from genomic DNA with a multiplex PCR assay. The Illumina HiSeq System was used to sequence the amplified TCR beta libraries as 87-base-pair reads. The paper's processing steps were these. In a later analysis, tens of millions of unique TCR beta chains were counted across the 650 to 750 repertoires, and roughly 11 million of these chains were shared by at least two donors. To remove PCR and sequencing errors, raw reads were error-corrected and collapsed into unique sequences using a nearest-neighbor algorithm that merged closely related sequences. To assign V, D and J gene segments, CDR3 sequences were aligned to IMGT reference sequences. Each retained sequence needed at least a six-nucleotide match to both a V gene segment and a J gene segment. Rearrangements were called productive when the CDR3 lacked stop codons and stayed in frame with V and J; all others were non-productive. CDR3 was defined by IMGT convention, running from the second conserved V-encoded cysteine to the conserved J-encoded phenylalanine. Sequences without an unambiguous match to a single V gene segment were excluded from the earlier analysis of several hundred of the donors. An earlier analysis of a few hundred of the donors called V segments functional above 56.7% productive rearrangements and segregating when the between-donor standard deviation exceeded 5%. A statistical classification framework was built for diagnosing cytomegalovirus status from the catalog of TCR beta chain sequences. In a later analysis, TCR nucleotide sequences were compared against IMGT/GENE-DB human TR gene sequences so that V and J genes could be assigned. A later analysis assigned CDR3 sequences and most-parsimonious VDJ recombination scenarios with the TCRdist pipeline. In a later analysis, every TCR beta chain was defined by the combination of its CDR3 amino acid sequence and its V-gene family, and reads without a unique V-gene family were dropped. To address suspected cross-contamination and a sequencing artifact, a later analysis removed around 590 highly shared, low-generation-probability nucleotide sequences. In a later analysis, a clonal expansion index was calculated for each public chain from normalized within-repertoire ranks of inferred template counts. In a later analysis, generation probabilities were computed with a VDJ recombination model fitted to out-of-frame rearrangements, and the resulting probabilities were checked against IGoR. A later analysis scored TCR-TCR, TCR-HLA and TCR-CMV co-occurrence with hypergeometric tests, applying a repertoire-size bias correction to TCR pairs. In a later analysis, false discovery rates were estimated by permuting HLA or CMV assignments 20 times. In a later analysis, co-occurring TCRs were grouped using DBSCAN, and TCRdist sequence similarity was added for clustering within HLA-allele-positive subsets. Co-occurrence clustering excluded repertoires with fewer than 30,000 or more than 120,000 public chains, plus five with anomalous nucleotide sharing. TCRdb obtained this table from immuneACCESS and retained in-frame rearrangements with V and J assigned. These tables miss some clones; where compared with another copy, unresolved V genes account for less than half of the shortfall, and the remainder is unexplained. Clone size and V and J calls were adopted from that table, with D and trimming inferred from the DNA. The sample table contains about 120,000 clones; only one count was recorded for approximately 81% of them. The ten biggest clones cover about 2.4% of the sample.

The cohort comprised 666 healthy bone marrow donors. At the time of sampling, all cohort members were nominally healthy, though unrecorded immune exposures were likely present. The donor tested CMV seronegative, placing the donor among the approximately 400 seronegative members of the cohort. Every donor gave a peripheral blood sample, and the peripheral blood mononuclear cells from that sample were used for TCR beta sequencing. Genomic DNA extraction from the blood cell samples was performed with the Qiagen DNeasy Blood Extraction Kit. These data are taken from a study of cytomegalovirus exposure and HLA in healthy donors (dated by TCRdb to 2016 to 2017). About the full investigation: In an earlier analysis of fewer than 750 of the donors, roughly 300 Gb of sequence data and approximately 120 million unique TCR beta sequences from some 170 million T cells were reported. The study combined high-throughput TCR immunosequencing, statistical association of individual TCRs with disease status, and machine learning to predict cytomegalovirus infection status. To decide whether each TCR beta V gene segment behaved as functional or pseudogenic, an earlier analysis of 587 of the donors relied on high-throughput TCR beta sequencing. Among under 450 genotyped donors of the cohort, an average of roughly 240,000 unique TCR beta nucleotide sequences were sequenced per donor, roughly a sixth of them non-productive. All discovery cohort repertoires had been generated on a single sequencing platform. Along with the approximately 700-subject first cohort, a separate validation cohort of over 90 different subjects was used. Roughly five DR-DQ haplotypes were treated as single units for association and clustering because of strong linkage in the cohort. Donor age, sex, ethnicity and CMV serostatus were compiled alongside the repertoire data. The later analysis used no new phenotypic data to find candidate immune exposures, relying instead on TCR beta sequences and their occurrence across donors. Approximately 330 gigabases of sequencing data and about 92 million unique TCR sequences made up an early release that covered roughly 670 HLA-typed donors. The study aimed to test whether cataloging public T cell receptors could reveal signatures of past pathogen exposure. To study patterns of TCR occurrence, a later analysis re-analyzed previously published TCR beta repertoires from 700 or so donors and added high-resolution HLA genotyping. A later genetic analysis used genome-wide SNP genotypes for about three fifths of the 666 donors, treating that subset as a discovery cohort. The genetic ancestry cluster associated with self-reported Caucasian donors included 65% to 90% of the 398 genotyped donors. Using immunosequencing, the study profiled T cell repertoires from about 650 subjects and related those repertoires to cytomegalovirus serostatus. Both class I and class II loci were covered by HLA typing, at four-digit resolution. Typing coverage differed by locus: A, B, C, DRB1 and DQB1 were typed in about 629-640 donors, DQA1 in 500 to 550, DPA1 in 600 to 610, and DPB1 in 450 to 480. Summary of the overall study and its limitations: Because HLA typing was unavailable for some donors at each locus, only the typed subset was used in association tests. According to a later analysis, most CMV-associated TCR beta chains appeared to be HLA-restricted, and the HLA associations seemed to be driven largely by CMV exposure. Some IMGT-functional V segments, including TRBV6-2 and TRBV6-3, could not be told apart with the 87-base-pair reads, so those segments were excluded. The cohort was sequenced for TCR beta chains only, and without alpha or paired-chain data the features that could be detected were limited. A total of 150 to 200 TCR beta chains were listed by the study as associated with cytomegalovirus. Compared with equally common non-associated chains, HLA-associated TCR beta chains in a later analysis were more clonally expanded and had lower generation probabilities. The classifier was reported to diagnose cytomegalovirus status with high specificity and sensitivity in both the original cohort and the validation cohort. Because counts were too low, 15 to 20 rarely observed V segments, including chromosome 9 orphons, were left out of the earlier analysis of 500 to 650 of the donors. A further reported finding was that TCR beta sequences accurately predicted the HLA-A and HLA-B alleles for most subjects in the first cohort. CMV serostatus was the only immune exposure information available for the cohort. Most TCR sequences were seen in very few donors, while some public TCRs were found in many individuals. The presence/absence analyses assumed that sequencing depth was roughly uniform across donors, and that assumption may not be true. According to a later analysis, TCR association rates differed among HLA loci, with DRB1 alleles showing the most associated TCRs and HLA-C alleles showing the fewest. Strong co-occurrence of HLA alleles, especially DR and DQ, made assigning TCR associations to individual alleles difficult. At a false discovery rate of 0.05, a later analysis linked 15,000 to 20,000 TCR beta sequences to specific HLA alleles. According to a later analysis, parvovirus B19, influenza, CMV and Epstein-Barr virus appeared linked to several top co-occurrence clusters. Compared with the 666-donor mean, donors in an Asian-associated ancestry cluster had fewer N-insertions in productive TCRs, according to a later genetic analysis. In vitro tests confirmed that a few of the cytomegalovirus-associated TCR beta chains recognize cytomegalovirus antigens. According to the authors, the approach could potentially be generalized to other disease states and immunological phenotypes. Correlated functional status among segregating V segments might reflect linkage disequilibrium, but an unknown experimental factor could not be ruled out. Broadly in line with IMGT annotations, most TCR beta V segments showed up in productive rearrangements about 87% or about 30% of the time in an earlier analysis of around 600 of the donors. A cluster of highly shared sequence variants was judged likely to represent a technical artifact of the sequencing pipeline. In a later genetic analysis, a missense DCLRE1C variant was associated with V-gene and J-gene trimming of TCR beta chains, and the association was replicated in an independent cohort.

Looking up the germline V gene yields CDR1 SGHRS and CDR2 YFSETQ. The CDR3 contains 19 residues, cysteine and phenylalanine counted. The only DNA kept is the CDR3, 57 bases in frame from the first base. V drops 0 bases and J drops 0 bases, leaving 20 bases in between. The TCR was taken from a woman aged 40-49 years in good health and CMV-seronegative. The rearranged segments are TRBV5-1 and TRBJ2-3; no D gene can be assigned with confidence. Sequenced input: PBMCs. The CDR3 protein is CASSLVGATRAASTDTQYF. In nucleotides, the sequence is TGCGCCAGCAGCTTGGTTGGAGCTACAAGAGCAGCTAGCACAGATACGCAGTATTTT.